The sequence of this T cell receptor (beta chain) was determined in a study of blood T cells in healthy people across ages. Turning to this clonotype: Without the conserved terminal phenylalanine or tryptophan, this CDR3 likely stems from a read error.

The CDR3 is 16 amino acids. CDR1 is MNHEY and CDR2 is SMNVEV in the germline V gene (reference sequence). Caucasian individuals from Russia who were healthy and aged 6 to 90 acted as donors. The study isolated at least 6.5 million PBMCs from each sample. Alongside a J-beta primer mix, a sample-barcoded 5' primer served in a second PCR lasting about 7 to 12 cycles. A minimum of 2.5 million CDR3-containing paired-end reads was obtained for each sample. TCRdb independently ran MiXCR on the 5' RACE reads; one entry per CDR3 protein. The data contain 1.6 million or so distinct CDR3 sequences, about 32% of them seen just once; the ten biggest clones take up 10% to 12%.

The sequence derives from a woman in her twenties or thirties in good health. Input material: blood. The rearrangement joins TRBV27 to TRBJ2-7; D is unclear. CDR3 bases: TGTGCCAGCAGTCTATCGAGGCTAAATAGGACCTACGAGCAGTACCTC. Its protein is CASSLSRLNRTYEQYL.